A single sample is the source of the 31 T cell receptor beta chains below, sequenced in a study of blood T cell repertoires in COVID-19. The method was immunoSEQ multiplex PCR; TCRdb's version includes in-frame clones alone and lacks a portion of them. Seen here are around 190,000 clones, approximately 73% observed once, and the top ten hold around 16%. The sample comprised PBMCs or T cells enriched from blood (not recorded which). The receptors come from a woman aged 50 to 60 with acute COVID-19.

This clone was seen only a few times. This chain links TRBV7-3 with TRBJ2-2; 8 positions agree with TRBD1. This CDR3 contains 16 residues. Germline values: CDR1 SGHTA, CDR2 FQGTGA. V shed 5 bases, J shed 0 bases, and the junction held 5 bases outside the gene matches. CDR3 coding DNA: TGTGCCAGCAGCCTAGGACAGGGACCGAACACCGGGGAGCTGTTTTTT. Translated: CASSLGQGPNTGELFF.

V gene TRBV6-5 combines with J gene TRBJ1-2; D uncertain. Germline V gene data show CDR1 as MNHEY and CDR2 as SVGAGI. This CDR3 is 13 amino acids long. Trimming stripped 6 bases from V and 6 bases from J, with 14 bases between. CDR3 loop: CASRRQNLNGYTF. CDR3 in DNA: TGTGCCAGCAGGCGACAAAACCTTAATGGCTACACCTTC.

V and J are TRBV28 and TRBJ2-3, with TRBD2 matching over 8 bases. J was trimmed by 4 bases and V by 6 bases; bases with no gene match: 15. CDR3 length: 17 amino acids. Germline V gene data show CDR1 as MDHEN and CDR2 as SYDVKM. The CDR3 DNA follows: TGTGCCAGCAGCTCATCTTTCCTAACTAGCGGCTCAGATACGCAGTATTTT. Translating it yields CASSSSFLTSGSDTQYF. Based on the CDR3 plus reference TRBV28 and TRBJ2-3, the full variable domain is DVKVTQSSRYLVKRTGEKVFLECVQDMDHENMFWYRQDPGLGLRLIYFSYDVKMKEKGDIPEGYSVSREKKERFSLILESASTNQTSMYLCASSSSFLTSGSDTQYFGPGTRLTVL.

The chain combines TRBV5-1 with TRBJ2-2, with D hard to call. Trimming removed 0 bases from V and 5 bases from J, with 8 bases in between. Germline V gene data show CDR1 as SGHRS and CDR2 as YFSETQ. The CDR3 loop spans 14 amino acids. As DNA, the CDR3 is TGCGCCAGCAGCTTGGACAGCTTTACCGGGGAGCTGTTTTTT. Translating it yields CASSLDSFTGELFF.

The gene calls are TRBV28 and TRBJ1-1; 9 bases are shared with TRBD1. CDR1 MDHEN and CDR2 SYDVKM come from the germline V gene. The CDR3 runs to 14 residues. The V gene end was trimmed by 6 bases and the J gene end by 5 bases; junction bases not matched to a gene: 7. The CDR3 nucleotides read TGTGCCAGCAGCTTTAGACAGGGGGGGACTGAAGCTTTCTTT. It codes for CASSFRQGGTEAFF.

The chain employs TRBV5-1 and TRBJ1-1; D possibly corresponds to TRBD1 (5 bases). V lost 3 bases and J 5 bases, leaving 11 bases between the germline ends. Germline values: CDR1 SGHRS, CDR2 YFSETQ. CDR3 length: 13 residues. CDR3 sequence: CASSSEGRTEAFF. CDR3 sequence (DNA): TGCGCCAGCAGCTCTGAGGGGAGGACTGAAGCTTTCTTT.

The chain employs TRBV2 and TRBJ2-1; 7 bases align to TRBD1. Trimming removed 4 bases from V and 4 bases from J; junction bases left unmatched: 1. The germline gives CDR1 SNHLY, CDR2 FYNNEI. CDR3 length: 13 residues. CDR3 DNA: TGTGCCAGCAGTGGACAGGGTTACAATGAGCAGTTCTTC. This encodes CASSGQGYNEQFF.

This clone was detected many times. The chain joins TRBV28 to TRBJ1-3, with TRBD1 matching 7 bases. The germline CDR1 and CDR2 sequences are MDHEN and SYDVKM. Germline trimming cut 8 bases from V and 2 bases from J; bases unmatched to any gene: 3. The CDR3 totals 13 residues. CDR3 region: CASGTGAGNTIYF. In DNA, the CDR3 is TGTGCCAGCGGTACAGGGGCTGGAAACACCATATATTTT.

The DNA for the CDR3 is TGTGCCAGCAGCTTGTCCTATAGCACAGATACGCAGTATTTT. Translated: CASSLSYSTDTQYF. The chain joins TRBV11-2 to TRBJ2-3; D unclear. Trimming cost V 3 bases and J 0 bases, with 7 bases left between them. The CDR3 consists of 14 residues. Germline lookup yields CDR1 SGHAT and CDR2 FQNNGV.

This chain connects TRBV11-1 to TRBJ2-5, with TRBD2 as a possible D gene (5 bases). CDR1 SGHAT and CDR2 FQDESV come from the germline V gene (reference sequence). Deletions cut 0 bases from V and 1 base from J, with 15 bases between. The CDR3 extends over 17 amino acids. CDR3 loop: CASSLAFLRGSQETQYF. For the CDR3, the DNA is TGTGCCAGCAGCTTAGCATTCTTACGGGGAAGCCAAGAGACCCAGTACTTC.

V gene TRBV6-5 combines with J gene TRBJ1-1; 10 bases fit TRBD1. CDR3 length: 14 residues. V was clipped by 4 bases and J by 3 bases; unmatched bases: 2. CDR1 is MNHEY and CDR2 is SVGAGI in the germline V gene. The CDR3 protein is CASSWTGGDTEAFF. In DNA, the CDR3 is TGTGCCAGCAGTTGGACAGGGGGTGACACTGAAGCTTTCTTT.

The chain is built from TRBV5-3 and TRBJ2-1; D possibly corresponds to TRBD1 (5 bases). TRBV5-3 is an ORF for which the function is uncertain. The CDR3 runs 22 residues. Trimming took off 1 base at V and 9 bases at J, with 38 bases between the two ends. CDR3 sequence: CARSLRLKGRWALPGFNGEQFF. CDR3 in DNA: TGTGCCAGAAGCTTGAGGTTGAAGGGGCGCTGGGCTTTGCCGGGCTTTAATGGTGAGCAGTTCTTC.

The chain combines TRBV6-5 with TRBJ1-1, with 7 bases that match TRBD1. The V and J ends lost 7 bases and 4 bases, in that order; junction bases with no gene match: 6. This CDR3 contains 13 residues. In germline, CDR1 is MNHEY, CDR2 SVGAGI. The CDR3 reads CASTWGQSTEAFF. DNA of the CDR3: TGTGCCAGCACCTGGGGACAGTCCACTGAAGCTTTCTTT.

The chain has TRBV5-4 and TRBJ1-1, with D possibly TRBD1 on 5 matching bases. V lost 4 bases, J lost 0 bases, and 7 bases lay in between. From germline, CDR1 is SGHNT and CDR2 YYREEE (reference sequence). CDR3 length equals 13 residues. The CDR3 bases are TGTGCCAGCAGCGGACAATTGAACACTGAAGCTTTCTTT. Translated, it gives CASSGQLNTEAFF.

This clone was counted between two and nine times. The chain is built from TRBV6-5 and TRBJ1-5; possible D gene TRBD1, 5 bases. The CDR3 consists of 15 residues. The germline V gene has CDR1 MNHEY and CDR2 SVGAGI. V shed 0 bases and J shed 1 base, with 7 bases lying between them. The CDR3: CASSYSGGSNQPQHF. The DNA of the CDR3 is TGTGCCAGCAGTTACTCGGGGGGGAGCAATCAGCCCCAGCATTTT.

The chain links TRBV3-1 (or the pseudogene TRBV3-2) to TRBJ2-5, with 12 nucleotides matching TRBD1. V lost 5 bases, J lost 2 bases, and 6 bases stayed unmatched. Looked up from germline, CDR1 is LGHDT and CDR2 is YNNKEL (reference sequence). The CDR3 length is 16 residues. CDR3 coding DNA: TGTGCCAGCAGCGCCGGGACAGGGGGCTATCAAGAGACCCAGTACTTC. This codes for CASSAGTGGYQETQYF.

The chain combines TRBV6-5 with TRBJ1-5; D gene uncertain. The V end was cut by 6 bases, the J end by 6 bases, with 12 bases between. Germline CDR1 reads MNHEY; CDR2 reads SVGAGI. The CDR3 is 13 residues long. The CDR3 DNA follows: TGTGCCAGCAGCCCGGGAGGGAGTCAGCCCCAGCATTTT. Encoded protein: CASSPGGSQPQHF.

In DNA, the CDR3 is TGTGCCAGCAGCTTAGCGCTGGGCAGGGCGGCCTCTTTCTTT. Translated, it gives CASSLALGRAASFF. The chain couples TRBV7-2 to TRBJ1-1; tentatively, D is TRBD1 (5 bases). The V and J ends lost 0 bases and 12 bases respectively, with 17 bases between them. The CDR3 extends over 14 amino acids. Germline-derived CDR1 and CDR2 are SGHTA and FQGNSA.

The chain joins TRBV5-1 to TRBJ1-1; D gene ambiguous. Trimming removed 2 bases at V and 0 bases at J, with 11 bases between. CDR3 length: 15 residues. CDR1 SGHRS and CDR2 YFSETQ come from the germline V gene. The CDR3 nucleotides read TGCGCCAGCAGCTTTCAAGCAAGAATGAACACTGAAGCTTTCTTT. Its protein product is CASSFQARMNTEAFF.

V usage is TRBV18 and J usage is TRBJ2-1; 7 bases align to TRBD2. The CDR3 covers 17 residues. The ends lost 3 bases at V and 2 bases at J; junction bases unmatched: 10. From germline, CDR1 is KGHSH and CDR2 LQKENI. CDR3 in DNA: TGTGCCAGCTCACCCTTAGCTGCGGGGGAAGCCTACAATGAGCAGTTCTTC. Its translation is CASSPLAAGEAYNEQFF.

Only a few counts were recorded for this clone. This sequence joins TRBV6-4 and TRBJ1-6; 7 nucleotides line up with TRBD1. After removal of 6 bases from V and 1 base from J, the junction contained 9 bases not matched to a gene. Germline V CDR1 and CDR2: MRHNA, SNTAGT. This CDR3 comprises 17 residues. CDR3 amino acids: CASRDRQGRSYNSPLHF. DNA for the CDR3: TGTGCCAGCAGGGACAGGCAGGGTAGGTCCTATAATTCACCCCTCCACTTT.

In this sample, this clone turned up a few times. This chain joins TRBV7-9 and TRBJ1-3; TRBD1 aligns across 7 bases. The germline V gene has CDR1 SEHNR and CDR2 FQNEAQ (reference sequence). V was pared by 1 base and J by 3 bases, with 6 bases of the junction left unmatched. The CDR3 length is 16 residues. This chain's CDR3 is CASSLGSGGGGNTIYF. DNA for the CDR3: TGTGCCAGCAGCTTAGGATCAGGGGGAGGTGGAAACACCATATATTTT.

The chain recombines TRBV19 with TRBJ1-6; D may be TRBD1 (5 bases). Germline loops: CDR1 LNHDA, CDR2 SQIVND (reference sequence). CDR3 size: 13 residues. Trimming took 3 bases from V and 7 from J, leaving 7 bases between them. The CDR3 coding sequence is TGTGCCAGTAGTATGACAGAAAATTCACCCCTCCACTTT. Its translation is CASSMTENSPLHF.

The chain combines TRBV11-2 with TRBJ2-2; TRBD1 agrees at 10 bases. With 5 bases clipped from V and 4 bases from J, the junction kept 10 bases outside the gene matches. Germline CDR1 is SGHAT and CDR2 is FQNNGV. The CDR3 covers 17 residues. The CDR3 DNA reads TGTGCCAGCAGCAGCAAGACAGGGGGCGCAAGCACCGGGGAGCTGTTTTTT. It translates to CASSSKTGGASTGELFF.

The rearrangement joins TRBV30 to TRBJ2-7, with D possibly TRBD1 on 5 matching bases. CDR1 GTSNPN and CDR2 SVGIG come from the germline V gene (reference sequence). V lost 0 bases and J 1 base, leaving 13 bases between the germline ends. This CDR3 spans 15 amino acids. As DNA, the CDR3 is TGTGCCTGGAGTGTACAAGCAGGGTCTTCCTACGAGCAGTACGTC. Protein: CAWSVQAGSSYEQYV.

This clone was picked up a small number of times. The chain links TRBV27 to TRBJ2-7, with 9 nucleotides matching TRBD1. Trimming cost V 3 bases and J 5 bases; bases outside gene matches: 5. Germline CDR1 reads MNHEY; CDR2 reads SMNVEV (reference sequence). The CDR3 is 14 residues long. In nucleotides, the CDR3 is TGTGCCAGCAGTTTGGCCGGGACAGGGAACGAGCAGTACGTC. It codes for CASSLAGTGNEQYV.

This chain connects TRBV6-5 to TRBJ2-2; TRBD1 matches 10 bases. CDR3 length: 15 residues. Germline CDR1 and CDR2: MNHEY and SVGAGI. DNA for the CDR3: TGTGCTGCGGCGGGGGGACAGGGGCGGGCCGGGGAGCTGTTTTTT. Protein: CAAAGGQGRAGELFF.

Notes on this clone: A much larger clone sits a single nucleotide away, making a read error possible. The chain employs TRBV19 and TRBJ1-1; tentatively, D is TRBD1 (6 bases). CDR1 and CDR2 (germline): LNHDA, SQIVND (reference sequence). Trimming removed 4 bases at V and 1 base at J, with 10 bases between. This CDR3 spans 14 amino acids. CDR3 residues: CASSKRQENTEAFF. The CDR3 nucleotides read TGTGCCAGTAGTAAACGACAGGAGAACACTGAAGCTTTCTTT.

This clone was counted between two and nine times. This CDR3 is also generated by other DNA sequences in the sample. V is TRBV28 and J is TRBJ1-2; possible D gene TRBD1, 6 bases. CDR3 size: 13 residues. Germline CDR1 reads MDHEN; CDR2 reads SYDVKM. V was clipped by 5 bases and J by 5 bases, with 12 bases between them. CDR3 nucleotide sequence: TGTGCCAGCAGTCCCGGACAGCCTTATGGCTACACCTTC. Its protein is CASSPGQPYGYTF.

The chain has TRBV2 and TRBJ2-2; a possible D gene is TRBD1 (5 bases). This CDR3 is 14 amino acids long. Trimming cost V 5 bases and J 2 bases, with 9 bases left between them. The germline V gene encodes CDR1 SNHLY and CDR2 FYNNEI. The CDR3 nucleotides are TGTGCCAGCAGTTCCGACAGTAACACCGGGGAGCTGTTTTTT. It yields the protein CASSSDSNTGELFF.

V and J are TRBV21-1 and TRBJ2-2; TRBD1 reflects the table's D call only, with no check against the DNA. TRBV21-1 is a documented pseudogene. CDR3 length equals 16 residues. CDR3 sequence reads: CAAAKEGAANTGELFF. The CDR3 nucleotides read TGTGCAGCAGCGAAAGAGGGGGCTGCGAACACCGGGGAGCTGTTTTTT.